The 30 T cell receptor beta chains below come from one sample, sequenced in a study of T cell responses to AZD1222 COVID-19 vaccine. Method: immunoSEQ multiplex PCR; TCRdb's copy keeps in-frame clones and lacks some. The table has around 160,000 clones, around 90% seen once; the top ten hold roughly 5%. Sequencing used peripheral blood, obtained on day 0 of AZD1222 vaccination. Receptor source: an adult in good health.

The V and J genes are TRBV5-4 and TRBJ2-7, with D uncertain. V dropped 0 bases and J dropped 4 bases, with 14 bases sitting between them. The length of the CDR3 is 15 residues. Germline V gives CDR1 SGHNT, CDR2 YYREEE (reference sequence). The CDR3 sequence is CASSLVPDQGYEQYF. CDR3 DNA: TGTGCCAGCAGCTTGGTTCCGGACCAAGGGTACGAGCAGTACTTC. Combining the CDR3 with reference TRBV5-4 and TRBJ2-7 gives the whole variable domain ETGVTQSPTHLIKTRGQQVTLRCSSQSGHNTVSWYQQALGQGPQFIFQYYREEENGRGNFPPRFSGLQFPNYSSELNVNALELDDSALYLCASSLVPDQGYEQYFGPGTRLTVT.

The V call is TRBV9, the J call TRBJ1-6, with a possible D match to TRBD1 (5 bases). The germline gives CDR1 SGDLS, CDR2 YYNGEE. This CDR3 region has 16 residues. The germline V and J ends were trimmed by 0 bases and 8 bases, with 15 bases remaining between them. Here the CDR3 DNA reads TGTGCCAGCAGCGTAGAGGGGACTCCATTGGATTCACCCCTCCACTTT. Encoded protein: CASSVEGTPLDSPLHF.

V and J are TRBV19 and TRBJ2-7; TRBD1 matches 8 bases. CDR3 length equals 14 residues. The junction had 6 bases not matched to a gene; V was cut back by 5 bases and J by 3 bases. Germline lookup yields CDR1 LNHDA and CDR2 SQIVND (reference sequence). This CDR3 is CASSPRQGSYEQYF. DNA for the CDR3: TGTGCCAGTAGTCCTAGACAGGGGAGCTACGAGCAGTACTTC.

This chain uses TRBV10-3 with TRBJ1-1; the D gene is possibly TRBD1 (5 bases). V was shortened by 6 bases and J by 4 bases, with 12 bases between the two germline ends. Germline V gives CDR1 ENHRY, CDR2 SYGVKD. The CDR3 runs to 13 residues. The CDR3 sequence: CAIRRDGTTEAFF. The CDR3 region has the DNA TGTGCCATCAGGCGGGACGGAACCACTGAAGCTTTCTTT.

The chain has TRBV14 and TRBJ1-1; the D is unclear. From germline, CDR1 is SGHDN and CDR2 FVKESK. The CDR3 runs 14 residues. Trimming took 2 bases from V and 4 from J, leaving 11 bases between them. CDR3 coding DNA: TGTGCCAGCAGCCAAACATCCGGAGGCACTGAAGCTTTCTTT. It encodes CASSQTSGGTEAFF.

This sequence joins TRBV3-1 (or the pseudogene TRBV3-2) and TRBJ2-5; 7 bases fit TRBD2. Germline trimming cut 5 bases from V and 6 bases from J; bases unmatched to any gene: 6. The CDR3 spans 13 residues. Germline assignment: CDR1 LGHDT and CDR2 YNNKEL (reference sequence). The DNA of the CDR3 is TGTGCCAGCAGCTTCCGACTAGCAAAGACCCAGTACTTC. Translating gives CASSFRLAKTQYF.

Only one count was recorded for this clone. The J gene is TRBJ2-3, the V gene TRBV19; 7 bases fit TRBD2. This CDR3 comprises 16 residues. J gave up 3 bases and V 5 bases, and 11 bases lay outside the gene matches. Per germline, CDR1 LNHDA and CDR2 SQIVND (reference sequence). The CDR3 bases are TGTGCCAGTAGTCTCTCTAGCGGAGACTTTACAGATACGCAGTATTTT. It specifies CASSLSSGDFTDTQYF.

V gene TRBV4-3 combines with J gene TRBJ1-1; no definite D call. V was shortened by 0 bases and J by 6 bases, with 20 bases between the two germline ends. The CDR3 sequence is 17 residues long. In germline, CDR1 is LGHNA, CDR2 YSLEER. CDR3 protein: CASSQDSRVQWRAEAFF. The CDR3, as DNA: TGCGCCAGCAGCCAAGATTCCCGGGTCCAATGGAGGGCTGAAGCTTTCTTT.

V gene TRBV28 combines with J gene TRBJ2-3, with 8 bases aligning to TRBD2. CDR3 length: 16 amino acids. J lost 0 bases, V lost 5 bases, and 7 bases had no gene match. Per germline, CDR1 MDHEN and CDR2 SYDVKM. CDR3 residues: CASSGASGSSTDTQYF. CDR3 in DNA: TGTGCCAGCAGTGGAGCGAGCGGGAGTAGCACAGATACGCAGTATTTT.

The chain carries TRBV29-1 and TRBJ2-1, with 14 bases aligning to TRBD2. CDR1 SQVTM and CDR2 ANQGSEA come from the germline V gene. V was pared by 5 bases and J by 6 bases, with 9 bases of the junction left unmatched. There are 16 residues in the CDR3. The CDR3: CSVSARTSGRSNEQFF. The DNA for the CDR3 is TGCAGCGTTTCTGCCCGGACTAGCGGGAGGTCCAATGAGCAGTTCTTC.

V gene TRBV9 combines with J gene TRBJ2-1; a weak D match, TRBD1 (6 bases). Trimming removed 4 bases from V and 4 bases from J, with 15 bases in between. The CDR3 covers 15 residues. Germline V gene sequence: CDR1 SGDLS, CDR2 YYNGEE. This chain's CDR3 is CASSPGDNGYNEQFF. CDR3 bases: TGTGCCAGCAGCCCCGGGGACAACGGTTACAATGAGCAGTTCTTC.

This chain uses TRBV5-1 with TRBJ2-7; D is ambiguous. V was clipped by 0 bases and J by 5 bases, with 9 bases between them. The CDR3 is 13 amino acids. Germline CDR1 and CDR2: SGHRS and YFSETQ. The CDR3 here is CASSLGPGDEQYF. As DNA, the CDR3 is TGCGCCAGCAGCTTGGGGCCGGGCGACGAGCAGTACTTC.

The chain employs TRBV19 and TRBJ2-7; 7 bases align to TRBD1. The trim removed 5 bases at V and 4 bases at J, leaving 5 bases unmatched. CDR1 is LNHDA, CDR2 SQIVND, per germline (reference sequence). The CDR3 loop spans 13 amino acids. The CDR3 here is CASSQGGQYEQYF. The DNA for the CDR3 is TGTGCCAGTAGTCAAGGGGGCCAGTACGAGCAGTACTTC.

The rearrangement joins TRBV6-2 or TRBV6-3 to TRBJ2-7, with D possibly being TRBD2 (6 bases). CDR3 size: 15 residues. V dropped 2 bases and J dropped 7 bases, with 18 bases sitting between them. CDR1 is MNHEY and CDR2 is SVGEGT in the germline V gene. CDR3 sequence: CASSYGTSLGSEQYF. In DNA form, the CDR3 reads TGTGCCAGCAGTTACGGAACTAGCCTGGGGTCGGAGCAGTACTTC.

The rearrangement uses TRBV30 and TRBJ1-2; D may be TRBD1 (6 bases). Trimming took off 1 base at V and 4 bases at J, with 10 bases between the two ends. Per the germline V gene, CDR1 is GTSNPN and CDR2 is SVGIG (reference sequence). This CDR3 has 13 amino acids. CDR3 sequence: CAWSGQEGYGYTF. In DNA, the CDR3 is TGTGCCTGGAGTGGACAGGAGGGCTATGGCTACACCTTC.

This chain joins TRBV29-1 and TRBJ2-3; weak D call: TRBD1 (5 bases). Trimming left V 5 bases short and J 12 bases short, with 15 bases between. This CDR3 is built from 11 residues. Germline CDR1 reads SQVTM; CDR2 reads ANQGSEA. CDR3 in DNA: TGCAGCGTTTCCGACAGACAAGTACAGTATTTT. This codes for CSVSDRQVQYF.

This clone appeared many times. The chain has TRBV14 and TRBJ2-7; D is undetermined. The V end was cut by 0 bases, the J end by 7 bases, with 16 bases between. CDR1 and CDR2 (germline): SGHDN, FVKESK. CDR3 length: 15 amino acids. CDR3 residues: CASSQDRHGLGEQYF. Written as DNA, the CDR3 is TGTGCCAGCAGCCAAGATCGACACGGCTTGGGGGAGCAGTACTTC.

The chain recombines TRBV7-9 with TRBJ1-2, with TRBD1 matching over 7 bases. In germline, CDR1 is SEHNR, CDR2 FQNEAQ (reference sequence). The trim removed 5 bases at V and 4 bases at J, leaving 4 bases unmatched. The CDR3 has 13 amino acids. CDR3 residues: CASSTTGVYGYTF. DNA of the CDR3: TGTGCCAGCAGCACCACAGGGGTCTATGGCTACACCTTC.

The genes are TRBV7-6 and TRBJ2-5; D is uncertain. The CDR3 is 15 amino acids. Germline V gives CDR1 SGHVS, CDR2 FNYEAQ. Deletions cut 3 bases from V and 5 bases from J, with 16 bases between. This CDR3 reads CASSLPGPARETQYF. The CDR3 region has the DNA TGTGCCAGCAGCTTGCCGGGCCCCGCTCGGGAGACCCAGTACTTC.

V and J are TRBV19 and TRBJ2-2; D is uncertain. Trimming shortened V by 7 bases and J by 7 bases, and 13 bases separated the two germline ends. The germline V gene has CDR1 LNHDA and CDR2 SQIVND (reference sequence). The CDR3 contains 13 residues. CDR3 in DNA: TGTGCCAGTACCATGGGCCGTGGCGGGGAGCTGTTTTTT. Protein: CASTMGRGGELFF.

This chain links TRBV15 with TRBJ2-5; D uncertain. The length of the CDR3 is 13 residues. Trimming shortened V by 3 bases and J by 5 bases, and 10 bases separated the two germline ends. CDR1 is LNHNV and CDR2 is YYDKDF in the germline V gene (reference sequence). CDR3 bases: TGTGCCACCAGCAGCCAACAGCTGGAGACCCAGTACTTC. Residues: CATSSQQLETQYF.

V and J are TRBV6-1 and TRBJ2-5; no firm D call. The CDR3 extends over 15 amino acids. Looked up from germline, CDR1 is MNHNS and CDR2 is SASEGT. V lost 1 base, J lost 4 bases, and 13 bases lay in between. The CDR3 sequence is CASSEETRKGETQYF. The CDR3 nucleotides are TGTGCCAGCAGTGAAGAGACACGGAAGGGAGAGACCCAGTACTTC.

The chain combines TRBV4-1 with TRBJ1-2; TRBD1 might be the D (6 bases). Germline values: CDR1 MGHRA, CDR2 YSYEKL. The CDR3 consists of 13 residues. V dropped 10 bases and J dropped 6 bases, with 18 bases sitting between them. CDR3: CATHSGQMDGYTF. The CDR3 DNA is TGCGCCACCCATTCGGGACAAATGGATGGCTACACCTTC.

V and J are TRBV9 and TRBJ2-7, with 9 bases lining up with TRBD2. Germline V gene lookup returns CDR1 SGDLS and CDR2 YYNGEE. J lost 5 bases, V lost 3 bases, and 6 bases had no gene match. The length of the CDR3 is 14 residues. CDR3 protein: CASSDSGRSHEQYF. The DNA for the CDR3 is TGTGCCAGCAGCGATAGCGGGAGATCCCACGAGCAGTACTTC.

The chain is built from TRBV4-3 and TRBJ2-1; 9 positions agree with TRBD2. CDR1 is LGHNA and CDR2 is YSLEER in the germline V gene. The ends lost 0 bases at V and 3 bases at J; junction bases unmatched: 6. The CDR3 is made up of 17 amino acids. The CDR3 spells CASSQDRASGVYNEQFF. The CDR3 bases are TGCGCCAGCAGCCAAGATAGAGCTAGCGGGGTCTACAATGAGCAGTTCTTC.

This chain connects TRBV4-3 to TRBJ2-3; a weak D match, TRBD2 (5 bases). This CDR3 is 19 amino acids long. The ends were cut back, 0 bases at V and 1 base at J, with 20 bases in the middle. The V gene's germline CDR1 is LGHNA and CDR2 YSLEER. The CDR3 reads CASSQDASTDSYRTDTQYF. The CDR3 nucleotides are TGCGCCAGCAGCCAAGACGCGTCTACGGACTCTTACCGCACAGATACGCAGTATTTT.

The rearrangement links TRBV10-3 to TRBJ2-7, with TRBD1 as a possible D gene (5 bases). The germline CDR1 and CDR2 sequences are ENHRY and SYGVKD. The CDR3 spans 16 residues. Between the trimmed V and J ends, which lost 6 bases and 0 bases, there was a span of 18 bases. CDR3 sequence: CAISPGQGDSSYEQYF. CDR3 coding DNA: TGTGCCATCAGCCCGGGTCAGGGCGACAGCTCCTACGAGCAGTACTTC.

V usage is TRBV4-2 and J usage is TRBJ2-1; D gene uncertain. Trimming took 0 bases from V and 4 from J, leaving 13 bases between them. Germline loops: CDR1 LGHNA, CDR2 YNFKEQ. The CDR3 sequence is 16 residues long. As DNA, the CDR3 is TGTGCCAGCAGCCAAGAGGGCAGGCCCCCATACAATGAGCAGTTCTTC. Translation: CASSQEGRPPYNEQFF.

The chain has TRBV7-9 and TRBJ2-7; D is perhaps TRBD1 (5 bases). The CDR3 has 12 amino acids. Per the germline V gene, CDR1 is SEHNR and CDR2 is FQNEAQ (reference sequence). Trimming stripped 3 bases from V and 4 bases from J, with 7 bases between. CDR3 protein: CASSFNRYEQYF. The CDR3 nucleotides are TGTGCCAGCAGCTTCAACAGGTACGAGCAGTACTTC.

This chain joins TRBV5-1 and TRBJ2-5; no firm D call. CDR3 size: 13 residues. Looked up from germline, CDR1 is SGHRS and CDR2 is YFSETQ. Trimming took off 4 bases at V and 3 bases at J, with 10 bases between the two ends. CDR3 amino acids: CASSTRPEETQYF. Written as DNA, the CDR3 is TGCGCCAGCAGCACCCGACCCGAAGAGACCCAGTACTTC.